Sequencing of this T cell receptor (beta chain) was carried out in a study of T cell repertoires in cytomegalovirus infection. TCRdb passed the reads through MiXCR, listing each CDR3 protein once. The table records under 250,000 distinct CDR3 sequences, approximately 13% of them present only once. Sequencing input: PBMCs. This TCR was sampled from a human donor in good health (CMV status not recorded). Some clones in this sample may be carry-over from other donors' samples.

CDR3 sequence: CATSRGMRRWGDTYNEQFF. The CDR3 region has the DNA TGTGCCACCAGCAGAGGAATGCGGCGCTGGGGGGATACCTACAATGAGCAGTTCTTC. The chain joins TRBV15 to TRBJ2-1, with D possibly TRBD2 on 6 matching bases. The germline gives CDR1 LNHNV, CDR2 YYDKDF (reference sequence). Trimming left V 1 base short and J 2 bases short, with 21 bases between. CDR3 length equals 19 residues.